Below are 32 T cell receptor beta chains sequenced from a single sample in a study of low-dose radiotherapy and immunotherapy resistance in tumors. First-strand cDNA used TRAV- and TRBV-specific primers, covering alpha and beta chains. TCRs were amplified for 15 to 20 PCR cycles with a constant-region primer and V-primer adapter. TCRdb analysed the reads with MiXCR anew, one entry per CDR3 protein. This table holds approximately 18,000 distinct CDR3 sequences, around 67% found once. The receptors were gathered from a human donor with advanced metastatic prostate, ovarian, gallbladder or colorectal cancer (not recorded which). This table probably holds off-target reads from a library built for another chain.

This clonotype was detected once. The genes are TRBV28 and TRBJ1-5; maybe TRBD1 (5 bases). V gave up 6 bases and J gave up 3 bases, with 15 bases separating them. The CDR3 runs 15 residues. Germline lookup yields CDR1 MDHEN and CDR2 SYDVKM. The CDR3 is CASRGGKYSNQPQHF. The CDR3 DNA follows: TGTGCCAGCAGGGGGGGGAAGTATTCCAATCAGCCCCAGCATTTT.

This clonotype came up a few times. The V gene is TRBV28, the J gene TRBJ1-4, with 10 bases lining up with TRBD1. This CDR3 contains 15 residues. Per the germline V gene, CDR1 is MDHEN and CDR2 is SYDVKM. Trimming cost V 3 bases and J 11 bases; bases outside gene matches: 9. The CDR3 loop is CASSFVRTGGRKLFF. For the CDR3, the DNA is TGTGCCAGCAGTTTTGTTCGGACAGGGGGGAGGAAACTGTTTTTT.

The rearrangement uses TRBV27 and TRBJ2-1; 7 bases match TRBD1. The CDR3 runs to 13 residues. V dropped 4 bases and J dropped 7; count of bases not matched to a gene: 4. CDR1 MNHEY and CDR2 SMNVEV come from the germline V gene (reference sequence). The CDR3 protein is CASSSGQLNEQFF. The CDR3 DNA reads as TGTGCCAGCAGTTCGGGACAGCTTAATGAGCAGTTCTTC.

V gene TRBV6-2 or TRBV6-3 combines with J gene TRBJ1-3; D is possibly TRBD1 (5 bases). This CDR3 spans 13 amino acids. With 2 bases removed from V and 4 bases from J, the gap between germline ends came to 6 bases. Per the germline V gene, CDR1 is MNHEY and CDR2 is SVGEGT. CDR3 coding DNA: TGTGCCAGCAGTTACAGGGGCGGAAACACCATATATTTT. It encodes CASSYRGGNTIYF.

DNA of the CDR3: TGTGCCAGCAGTGAATCCTATGACTATGGCTACACCTTC. Its translation: CASSESYDYGYTF. This rearrangement joins TRBV6-1 to TRBJ1-2, with D unclear. Trimming cost V 2 bases and J 3 bases, with 7 bases left between them. Germline V CDR1 and CDR2: MNHNS, SASEGT. CDR3 length: 13 amino acids.

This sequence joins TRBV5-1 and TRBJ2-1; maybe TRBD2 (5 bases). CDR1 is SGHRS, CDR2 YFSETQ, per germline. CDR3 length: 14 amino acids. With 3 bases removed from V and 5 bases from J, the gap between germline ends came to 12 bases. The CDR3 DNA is TGCGCCAGCAGCTCTGGTAGCGTTAACAATGAGCAGTTCTTC. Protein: CASSSGSVNNEQFF. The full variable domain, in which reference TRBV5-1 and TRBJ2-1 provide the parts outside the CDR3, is KAGVTQTPRYLIKTRGQQVTLSCSPISGHRSVSWYQQTPGQGLQFLFEYFSETQRNKGNFPGRFSGRQFSNSRSEMNVSTLELGDSALYLCASSSGSVNNEQFFGPGTRLTVL.

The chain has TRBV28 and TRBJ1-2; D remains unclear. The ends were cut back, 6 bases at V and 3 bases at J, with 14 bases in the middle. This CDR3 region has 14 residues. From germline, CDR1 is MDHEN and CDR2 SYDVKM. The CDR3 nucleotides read TGTGCCAGCAGCGGTAACCTAGTTGACTATGGCTACACCTTC. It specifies CASSGNLVDYGYTF.

The CDR3 protein is CASSGGGQPQHF. The CDR3 DNA is TGTGCCAGCAGCGGAGGGGGTCAGCCCCAGCATTTT. The V gene is TRBV7-2, the J gene TRBJ1-5; D is perhaps TRBD1 (6 bases). Germline V gene data show CDR1 as SGHTA and CDR2 as FQGNSA. The CDR3 extends over 12 amino acids. V lost 5 bases and J 6 bases, leaving 8 bases between the germline ends.

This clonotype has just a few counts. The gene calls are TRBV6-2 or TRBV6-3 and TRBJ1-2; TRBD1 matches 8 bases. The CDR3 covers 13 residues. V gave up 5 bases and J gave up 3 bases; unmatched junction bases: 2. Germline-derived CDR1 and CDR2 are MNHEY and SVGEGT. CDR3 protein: CASSAGGYYGYTF. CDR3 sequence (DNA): TGTGCCAGCAGTGCAGGGGGCTACTATGGCTACACCTTC.

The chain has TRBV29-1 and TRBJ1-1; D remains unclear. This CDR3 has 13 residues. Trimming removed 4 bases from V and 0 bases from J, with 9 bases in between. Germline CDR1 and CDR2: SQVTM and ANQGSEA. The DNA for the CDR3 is TGCAGCGTTGTTGTAGCTTTGAACACTGAAGCTTTCTTT. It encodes CSVVVALNTEAFF.

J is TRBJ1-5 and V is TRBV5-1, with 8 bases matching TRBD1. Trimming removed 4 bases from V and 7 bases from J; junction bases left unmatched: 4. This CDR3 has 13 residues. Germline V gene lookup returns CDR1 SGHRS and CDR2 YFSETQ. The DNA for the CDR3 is TGCGCCAGCAGCCAGGGGGCCGGACAGCCCCAGCATTTT. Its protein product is CASSQGAGQPQHF.

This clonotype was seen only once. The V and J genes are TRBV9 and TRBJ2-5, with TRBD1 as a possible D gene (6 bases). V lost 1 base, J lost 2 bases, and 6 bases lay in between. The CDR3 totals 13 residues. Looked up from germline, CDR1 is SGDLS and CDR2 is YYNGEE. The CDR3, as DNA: TGTGCCAGCAGCGTACAGGGGCAAGAGACCCAGTACTTC. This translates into CASSVQGQETQYF. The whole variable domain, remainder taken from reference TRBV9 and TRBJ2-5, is DSGVTQTPKHLITATGQRVTLRCSPRSGDLSVYWYQQSLDQGLQFLIQYYNGEERAKGNILERFSAQQFPDLHSELNLSSLELGDSALYFCASSVQGQETQYFGPGTRLLVL.

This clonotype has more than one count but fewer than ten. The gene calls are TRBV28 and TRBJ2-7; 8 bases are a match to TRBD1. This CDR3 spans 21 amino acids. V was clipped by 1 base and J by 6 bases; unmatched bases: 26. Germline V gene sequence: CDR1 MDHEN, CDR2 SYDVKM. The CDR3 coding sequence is TGTGCCAGCAGTTTATTGGGCATCTTATTGGGGACTCGGACAGGGACGGGCGAGCAGTACTTC. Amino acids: CASSLLGILLGTRTGTGEQYF.

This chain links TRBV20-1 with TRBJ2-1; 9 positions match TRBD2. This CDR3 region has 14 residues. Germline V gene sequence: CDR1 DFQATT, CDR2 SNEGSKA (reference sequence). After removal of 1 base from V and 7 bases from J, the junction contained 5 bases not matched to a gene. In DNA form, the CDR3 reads TGCAGTGCTAGAGCGGCTAGCGGGATGAATGAGCAGTTCTTC. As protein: CSARAASGMNEQFF.

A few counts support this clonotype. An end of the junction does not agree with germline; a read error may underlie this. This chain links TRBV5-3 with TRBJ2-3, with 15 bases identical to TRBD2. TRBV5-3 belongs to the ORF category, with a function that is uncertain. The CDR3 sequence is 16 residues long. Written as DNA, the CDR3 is TGTGCCAGCAGCTCTGGACTAGCGGGAGGGACAGATACGCAGTATTTT. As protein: CASSSGLAGGTDTQYF.

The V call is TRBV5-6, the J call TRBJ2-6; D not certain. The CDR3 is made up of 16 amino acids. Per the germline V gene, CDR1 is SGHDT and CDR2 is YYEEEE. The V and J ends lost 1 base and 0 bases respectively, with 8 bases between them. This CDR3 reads CASSLTSLSGANVLTF. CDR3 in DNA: TGTGCCAGCAGCTTGACAAGCCTCTCTGGGGCCAACGTCCTGACTTTC.

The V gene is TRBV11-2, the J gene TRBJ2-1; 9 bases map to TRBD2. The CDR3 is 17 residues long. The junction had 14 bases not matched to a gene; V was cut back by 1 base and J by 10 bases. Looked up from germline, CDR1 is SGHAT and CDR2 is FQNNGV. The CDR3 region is CASSLGFSGGRAREQFF. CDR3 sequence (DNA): TGTGCCAGCAGCTTAGGATTTTCTGGCGGGAGGGCCCGAGAGCAGTTCTTC.

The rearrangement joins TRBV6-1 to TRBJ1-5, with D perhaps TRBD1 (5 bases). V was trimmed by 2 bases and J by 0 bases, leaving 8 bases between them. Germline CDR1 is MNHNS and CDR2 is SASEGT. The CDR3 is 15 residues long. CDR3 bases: TGTGCCAGCAGTGAAATAGACAGTAGCAATCAGCCCCAGCATTTT. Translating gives CASSEIDSSNQPQHF.

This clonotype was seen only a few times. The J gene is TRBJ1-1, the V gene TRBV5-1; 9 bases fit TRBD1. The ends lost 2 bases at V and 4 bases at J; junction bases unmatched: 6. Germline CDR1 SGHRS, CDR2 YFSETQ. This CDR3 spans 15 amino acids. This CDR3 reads CASSFGTGSGTEAFF. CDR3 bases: TGCGCCAGCAGCTTTGGGACAGGGTCGGGCACTGAAGCTTTCTTT.

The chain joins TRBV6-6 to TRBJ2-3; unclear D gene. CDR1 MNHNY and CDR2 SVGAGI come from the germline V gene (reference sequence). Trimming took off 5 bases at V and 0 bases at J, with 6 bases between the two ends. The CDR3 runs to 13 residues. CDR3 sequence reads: CASSRSSTDTQYF. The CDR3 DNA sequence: TGTGCCAGCAGTCGCTCAAGCACAGATACGCAGTATTTT.

This chain's CDR3 is CASSMASGEYYEQYF. For the CDR3, the DNA is TGTGCCAGTAGTATGGCGTCAGGGGAATACTACGAGCAGTACTTC. The chain has TRBV19 and TRBJ2-7; tentatively, D is TRBD1 (6 bases). This CDR3 has 15 amino acids. With 3 bases removed from V and 3 bases from J, the gap between germline ends came to 15 bases. CDR1 and CDR2 from the germline V gene are LNHDA and SQIVND (reference sequence).

The CDR3 reads CASSSYSNQPQHF. In DNA, the CDR3 is TGTGCCAGCAGTTCGTATAGCAATCAGCCCCAGCATTTT. V and J are TRBV6-5 and TRBJ1-5, with D uncertain. Trimming took 4 bases from V and 0 from J, leaving 4 bases between them. The CDR3 length is 13 residues. The germline V gene encodes CDR1 MNHEY and CDR2 SVGAGI.

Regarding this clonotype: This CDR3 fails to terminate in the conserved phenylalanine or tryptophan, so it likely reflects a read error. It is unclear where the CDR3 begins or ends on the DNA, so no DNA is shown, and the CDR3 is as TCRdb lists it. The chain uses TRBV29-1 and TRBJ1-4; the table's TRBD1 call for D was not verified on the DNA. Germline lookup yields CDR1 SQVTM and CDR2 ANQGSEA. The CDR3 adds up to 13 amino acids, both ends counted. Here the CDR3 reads CSVEDPISRVSFS.

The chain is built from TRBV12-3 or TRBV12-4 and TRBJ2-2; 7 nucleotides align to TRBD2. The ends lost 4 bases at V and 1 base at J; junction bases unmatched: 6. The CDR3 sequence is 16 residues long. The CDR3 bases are TGTGCCAGCAGTTCATTAGCGGGCAGGAACACCGGGGAGCTGTTTTTT. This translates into CASSSLAGRNTGELFF.

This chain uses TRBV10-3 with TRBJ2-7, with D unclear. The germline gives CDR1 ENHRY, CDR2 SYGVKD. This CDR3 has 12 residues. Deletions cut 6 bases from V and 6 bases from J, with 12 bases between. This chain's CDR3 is CAISGLGPEQYF. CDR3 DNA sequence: TGTGCCATCAGCGGGCTGGGTCCCGAGCAGTACTTC.

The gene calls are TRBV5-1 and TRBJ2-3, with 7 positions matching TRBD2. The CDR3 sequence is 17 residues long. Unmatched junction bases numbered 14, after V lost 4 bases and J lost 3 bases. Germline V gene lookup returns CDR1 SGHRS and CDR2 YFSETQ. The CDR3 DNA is TGCGCCAGCAGCCGGGCCCTAGCGGCGGCCAGAACAGATACGCAGTATTTT. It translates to CASSRALAAARTDTQYF.

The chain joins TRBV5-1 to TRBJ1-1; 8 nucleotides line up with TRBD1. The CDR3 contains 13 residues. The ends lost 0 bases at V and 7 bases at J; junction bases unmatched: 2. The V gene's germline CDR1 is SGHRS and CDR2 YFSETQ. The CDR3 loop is CASSLGDRGEAFF. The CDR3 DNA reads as TGCGCCAGCAGCTTGGGAGACAGGGGTGAAGCTTTCTTT.

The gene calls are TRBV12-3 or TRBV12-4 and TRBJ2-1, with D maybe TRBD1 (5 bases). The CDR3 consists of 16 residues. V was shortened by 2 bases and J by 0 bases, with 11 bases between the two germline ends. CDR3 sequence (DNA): TGTGCCAGCAGTTTACTGTGGACAACCTCCTACAATGAGCAGTTCTTC. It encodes CASSLLWTTSYNEQFF.

CDR3 sequence: CASSARAGASGINEQFF. The CDR3 bases are TGTGCCAGCAGCGCGCGGGCTGGCGCTAGCGGGATCAATGAGCAGTTCTTC. This rearrangement joins TRBV4-2 to TRBJ2-1, with TRBD2 identical over 9 bases. V was clipped by 5 bases and J by 6 bases; unmatched bases: 14. Germline CDR1 reads LGHNA; CDR2 reads YNFKEQ. The CDR3 totals 17 residues.

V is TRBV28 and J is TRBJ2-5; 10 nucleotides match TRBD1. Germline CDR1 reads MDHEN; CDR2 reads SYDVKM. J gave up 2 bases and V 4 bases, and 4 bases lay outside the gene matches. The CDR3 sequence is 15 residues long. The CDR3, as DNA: TGTGCCAGCAGTTCACCGGGACAGGGGCAAGAGACCCAGTACTTC. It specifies CASSSPGQGQETQYF.

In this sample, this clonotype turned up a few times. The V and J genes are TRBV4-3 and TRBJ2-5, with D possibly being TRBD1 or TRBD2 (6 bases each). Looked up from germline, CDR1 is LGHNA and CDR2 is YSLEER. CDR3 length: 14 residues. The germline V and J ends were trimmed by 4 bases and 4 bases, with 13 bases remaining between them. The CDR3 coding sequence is TGCGCCAGCAGCCCTGTAGGGGGGCTAGAGACCCAGTACTTC. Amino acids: CASSPVGGLETQYF.

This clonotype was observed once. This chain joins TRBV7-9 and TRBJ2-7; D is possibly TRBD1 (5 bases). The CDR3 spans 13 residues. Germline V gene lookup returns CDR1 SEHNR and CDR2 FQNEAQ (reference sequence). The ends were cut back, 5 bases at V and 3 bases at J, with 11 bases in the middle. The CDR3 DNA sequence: TGTGCCAGCAGCCGTGACAGAAACTACGAGCAGTACTTC. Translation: CASSRDRNYEQYF.